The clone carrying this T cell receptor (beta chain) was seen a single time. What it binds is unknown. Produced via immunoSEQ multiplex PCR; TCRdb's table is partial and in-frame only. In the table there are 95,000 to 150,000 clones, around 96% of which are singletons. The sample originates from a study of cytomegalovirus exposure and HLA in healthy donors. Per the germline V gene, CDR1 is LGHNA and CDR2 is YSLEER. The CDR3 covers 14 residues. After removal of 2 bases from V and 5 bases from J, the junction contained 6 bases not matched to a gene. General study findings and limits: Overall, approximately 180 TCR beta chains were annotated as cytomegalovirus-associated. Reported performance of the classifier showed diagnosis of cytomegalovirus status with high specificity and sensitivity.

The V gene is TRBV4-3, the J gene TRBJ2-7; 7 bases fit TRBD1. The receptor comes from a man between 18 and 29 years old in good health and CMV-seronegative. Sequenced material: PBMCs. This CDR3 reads CASSQSRQGNEQYF. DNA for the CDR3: TGCGCCAGCAGCCAATCAAGACAGGGTAACGAGCAGTACTTC.